These 7 T cell receptor beta chains were all obtained from the same sample, sequenced in a study of CD8 T cells in ankylosing spondylitis. Broader study findings: Eight highly homologous variants made up a TCR beta motif, and this motif appeared characteristic of ankylosing spondylitis blood.

MiXCR, applied by TCRdb to the 5' RACE reads, yields one record per CDR3 protein. In the table there are about 540,000 distinct CDR3 sequences, roughly 12% of which are singletons. No cognate antigen is known for these TCRs. Sequenced sample: blood, either unsorted or a sorted T cell fraction (not recorded which). The receptors originated from a male donor with ankylosing spondylitis.

The V and J genes are TRBV20-1 and TRBJ1-6, with D maybe TRBD1 (5 bases). The CDR3 sequence is 14 residues long. The ends were cut back, 6 bases at V and 9 bases at J, with 18 bases in the middle. From germline, CDR1 is DFQATT and CDR2 SNEGSKA (reference sequence). The CDR3 DNA reads as TGCAGTGCCAGGGCCGGGCCCCGGGGTTCACCCCTCCACTTT. Translating it yields CSARAGPRGSPLHF.

V usage is TRBV5-4 and J usage is TRBJ2-5, with 7 bases identical to TRBD1. The germline gives CDR1 SGHNT, CDR2 YYREEE (reference sequence). The CDR3 is 16 amino acids. The V gene end was trimmed by 3 bases and the J gene end by 9 bases; junction bases not matched to a gene: 17. CDR3 sequence: CASSSSRGGAGKAQYF. CDR3 nucleotide sequence: TGTGCCAGCAGCTCCTCGAGAGGGGGCGCGGGTAAGGCCCAGTACTTC.

This clonotype was picked up many times. The rearrangement links TRBV7-2 to TRBJ2-5; 8 bases agree with TRBD2. This CDR3 spans 15 amino acids. V lost 6 bases to trimming and J lost 2 bases; unmatched junction nucleotides: 8. Germline V gene sequence: CDR1 SGHTA, CDR2 FQGNSA. CDR3 sequence: CASREAGVIQETQYF. DNA of the CDR3: TGTGCCAGCAGGGAAGCGGGAGTCATACAAGAGACCCAGTACTTC.

The chain links TRBV7-2 to TRBJ1-2; 10 bases are a match to TRBD1. CDR3 length: 15 residues. Germline assignment: CDR1 SGHTA and CDR2 FQGNSA. V lost 4 bases and J lost 3; bases outside the gene matches: 5. This CDR3 reads CASSWDRGRDYGYTF. The DNA for the CDR3 is TGTGCCAGCAGCTGGGACAGGGGCCGGGACTATGGCTACACCTTC.

This clonotype has just a few counts. The chain has TRBV18 and TRBJ1-4; 11 positions agree with TRBD1. Germline CDR1 reads KGHSH; CDR2 reads LQKENI. With 1 base clipped from V and 6 bases from J, the junction kept 4 bases outside the gene matches. The CDR3 is 16 amino acids. CDR3 in DNA: TGTGCCAGCTCACCACAGACGGACAGGGGGCATGAAAAACTGTTTTTT. It is translated as CASSPQTDRGHEKLFF.

In nucleotides, the CDR3 is TGCGCCAGCAGCCTGGACGGACGGATTAGCACAGATACGCAGTATTTT. Its translation is CASSLDGRISTDTQYF. The V and J genes are TRBV5-1 and TRBJ2-3; D not resolved. The ends were cut back, 4 bases at V and 0 bases at J, with 15 bases in the middle. This CDR3 region has 16 residues. Germline values: CDR1 SGHRS, CDR2 YFSETQ.

This chain connects TRBV27 to TRBJ2-1; 7 bases agree with TRBD2. The germline V gene encodes CDR1 MNHEY and CDR2 SMNVEV (reference sequence). V shed 6 bases, J shed 3 bases, and the junction held 14 bases outside the gene matches. The CDR3 totals 17 residues. The CDR3 DNA is TGTGCCAGCAGCCCTACGAAGGCGGGAGTGGGCTACAATGAGCAGTTCTTC. This encodes CASSPTKAGVGYNEQFF.